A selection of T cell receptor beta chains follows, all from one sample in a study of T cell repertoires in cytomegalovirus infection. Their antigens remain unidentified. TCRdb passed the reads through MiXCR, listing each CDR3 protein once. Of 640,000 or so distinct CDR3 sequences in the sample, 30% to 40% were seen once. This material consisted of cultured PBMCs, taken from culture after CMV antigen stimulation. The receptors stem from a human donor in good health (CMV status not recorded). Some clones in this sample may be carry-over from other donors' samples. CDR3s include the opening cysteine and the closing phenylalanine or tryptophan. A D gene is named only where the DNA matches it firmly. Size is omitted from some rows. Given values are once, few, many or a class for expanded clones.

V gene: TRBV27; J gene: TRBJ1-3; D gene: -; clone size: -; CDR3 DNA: TGTGCCAGCAGTTTATCGAGTAATTCCGGCACCATATATTTT; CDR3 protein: CASSLSSNSGTIYF
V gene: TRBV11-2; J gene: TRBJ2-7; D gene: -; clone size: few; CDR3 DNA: TGTGCCAGCAGCCCTATAAGGGGGACCTACGAGCAGTACTTC; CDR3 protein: CASSPIRGTYEQYF
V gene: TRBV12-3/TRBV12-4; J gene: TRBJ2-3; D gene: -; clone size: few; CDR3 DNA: TGTGCCAGCAGCCCGGGGCTAGGGGGGGGCTACCGCACAGATACGCAGTATTTT; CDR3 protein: CASSPGLGGGYRTDTQYF
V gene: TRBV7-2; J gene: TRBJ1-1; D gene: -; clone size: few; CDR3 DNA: TGTGCCAGCAGCTTATTGGGTGGGCGGAACACTGAAGCTTTCTTT; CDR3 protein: CASSLLGGRNTEAFF
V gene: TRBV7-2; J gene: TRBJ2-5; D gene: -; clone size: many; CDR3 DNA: TGTGCCAGCAGCTTAATAACAGGGGGGGGGGAGACCCAGTACTTC; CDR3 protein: CASSLITGGGETQYF
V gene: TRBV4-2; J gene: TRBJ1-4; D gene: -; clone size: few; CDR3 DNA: TGTGCCAGCAGCCAAGACCTCTACACGGCAACTAATGAAAAACTGTTTTTT; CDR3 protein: CASSQDLYTATNEKLFF
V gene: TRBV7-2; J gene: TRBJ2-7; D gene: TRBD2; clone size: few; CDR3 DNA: TGTGCCAGCAGCCGCCCCGGGGCGGGAGATCAAGAGCAGTACTTC; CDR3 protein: CASSRPGAGDQEQYF
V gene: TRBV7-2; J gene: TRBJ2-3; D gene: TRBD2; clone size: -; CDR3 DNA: TGTGCCAGCAGCTTATCGAGCGGGAGGGCCTTGGCAGATACGCAGTATTTT; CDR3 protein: CASSLSSGRALADTQYF
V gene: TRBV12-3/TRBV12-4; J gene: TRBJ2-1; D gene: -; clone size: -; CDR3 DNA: TGTGCCAGCAGTGCCTTAGGGTCCTACAATGAGCAGTTCTTC; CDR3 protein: CASSALGSYNEQFF
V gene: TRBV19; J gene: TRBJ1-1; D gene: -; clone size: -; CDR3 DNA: TGTGCCAGCAGTATGAGCGGGCAGGAAGCTTTCTTT; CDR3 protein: CASSMSGQEAFF
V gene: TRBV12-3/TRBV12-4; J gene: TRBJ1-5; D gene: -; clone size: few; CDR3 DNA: TGTGCCAGCAGGGGGATTTATAGCAATCAGCCCCAGCATTTT; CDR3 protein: CASRGIYSNQPQHF
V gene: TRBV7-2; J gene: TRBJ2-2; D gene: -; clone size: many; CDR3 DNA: TGTGCCAGCAGCTTAGATTTTTCCGGGGAGCTGTTTTTT; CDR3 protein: CASSLDFSGELFF
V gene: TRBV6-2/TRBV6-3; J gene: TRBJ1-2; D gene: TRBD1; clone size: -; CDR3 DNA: TGTGCCAGCAGTTACTCCGAGACAGGGTCGTCCGGCTACACCTTC; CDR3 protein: CASSYSETGSSGYTF
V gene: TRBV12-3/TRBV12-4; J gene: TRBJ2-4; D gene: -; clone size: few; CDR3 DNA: TGTGCCAGCAGCAGACTAGTAGCTAAAAACATTCAGTACTTC; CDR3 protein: CASSRLVAKNIQYF
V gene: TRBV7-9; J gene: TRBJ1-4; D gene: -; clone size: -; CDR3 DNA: TGTGCCAGCAGCGAGACAGCAGGGGAAAAACTGTTTTTT; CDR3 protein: CASSETAGEKLFF
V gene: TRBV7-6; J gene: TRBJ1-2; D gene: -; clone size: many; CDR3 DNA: TGTGCCAGCAGCCTAAAAATGGGACATTCGGCGTATGGCTACACCTTC; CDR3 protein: CASSLKMGHSAYGYTF
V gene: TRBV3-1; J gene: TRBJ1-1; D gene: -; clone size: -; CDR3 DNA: TGTGCCAGCAGCCAAGCGGCCCACGATGAAGCTTTCTTT; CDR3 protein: CASSQAAHDEAFF
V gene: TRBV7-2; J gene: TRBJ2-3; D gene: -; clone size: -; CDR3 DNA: TGTGCCAGCAGCCGATGGGGCGGCGTCTATACGCAGTATTTT; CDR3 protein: CASSRWGGVYTQYF
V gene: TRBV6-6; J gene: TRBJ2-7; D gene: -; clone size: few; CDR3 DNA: TGTGCCAGCAGACCGGACCCGCGGTCTGGGGGCGAGCAGTACTTC; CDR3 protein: CASRPDPRSGGEQYF
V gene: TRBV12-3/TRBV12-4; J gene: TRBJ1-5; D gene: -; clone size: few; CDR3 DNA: TGTGCCAGCAGTTTGGCAGGGGTCTATAATCAGCCCCAGCATTTT; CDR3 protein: CASSLAGVYNQPQHF
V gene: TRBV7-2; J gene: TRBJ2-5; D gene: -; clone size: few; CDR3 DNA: TGTGCCAGCGGGGAAGAGACCCAGTACTTC; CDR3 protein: CASGEETQYF
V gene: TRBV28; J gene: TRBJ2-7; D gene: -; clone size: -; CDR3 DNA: TGTGCCAGCAGCAACCCATCCGGACAAGCCTACGAGCAGTACTTC; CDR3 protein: CASSNPSGQAYEQYF
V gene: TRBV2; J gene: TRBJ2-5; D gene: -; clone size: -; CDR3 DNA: TGTGCCAGCAGGAAACGGGCGGGGCAAGAGACCCAGTACTTC; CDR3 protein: CASRKRAGQETQYF
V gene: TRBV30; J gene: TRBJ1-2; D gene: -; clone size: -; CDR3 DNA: TGTGCCTGGAGTCTTACCCTCAGGTCGGGGTTTGGCTACACCTTC; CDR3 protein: CAWSLTLRSGFGYTF
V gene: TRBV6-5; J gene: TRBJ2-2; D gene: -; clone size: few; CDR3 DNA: TGTGCCAGCAGTTACTCAGTGGGACAGAACACCGGGGAGCTGTTTTTT; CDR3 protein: CASSYSVGQNTGELFF
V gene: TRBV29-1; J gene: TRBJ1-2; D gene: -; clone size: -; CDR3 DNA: TGCAGCGTTGCTCCCCGGGGGCGGCTCTATGGCTACACCTTC; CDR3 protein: CSVAPRGRLYGYTF
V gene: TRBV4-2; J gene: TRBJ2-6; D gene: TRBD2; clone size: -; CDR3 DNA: TGTGCCAGCAGCCAGATTCGGGGGGAAGGGGCCAACGTCCTGACTTTC; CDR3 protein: CASSQIRGEGANVLTF
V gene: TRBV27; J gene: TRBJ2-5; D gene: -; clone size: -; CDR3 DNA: TGTGCCAGCAGTTTAGGCCCGGGGCCTACGTACTTC; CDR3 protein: CASSLGPGPTYF
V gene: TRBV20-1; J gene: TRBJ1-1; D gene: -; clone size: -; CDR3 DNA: TGCAGTGCTAGGCGGGCGAACACTGAAGCTTTCTTT; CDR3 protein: CSARRANTEAFF
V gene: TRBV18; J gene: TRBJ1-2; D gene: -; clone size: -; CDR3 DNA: TGTGCCAGCTCACCACAGAACACCCGACTGGGCTACACCTTC; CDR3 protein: CASSPQNTRLGYTF
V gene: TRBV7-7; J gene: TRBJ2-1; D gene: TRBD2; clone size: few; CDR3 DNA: TGTGCCAGCAGCTCTAGCGGGAGGGCCGGTGAGCAGTTCTTC; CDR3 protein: CASSSSGRAGEQFF
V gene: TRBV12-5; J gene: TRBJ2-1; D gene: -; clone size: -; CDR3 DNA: TGTGCTAGTGGTTTGTGGGCAGGAGCTAACAATGAGCAGTTCTTC; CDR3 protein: CASGLWAGANNEQFF
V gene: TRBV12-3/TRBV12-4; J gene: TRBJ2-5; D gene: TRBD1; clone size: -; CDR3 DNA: TGTGCCAGCAGCCGAACCATGGACAGGGAAGAGACCCAGTACTTC; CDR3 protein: CASSRTMDREETQYF
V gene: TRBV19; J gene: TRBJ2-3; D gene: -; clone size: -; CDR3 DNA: TGTGCCAGTAGTGCCGGGAGCTACACAGATACGCAGTATTTT; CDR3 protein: CASSAGSYTDTQYF
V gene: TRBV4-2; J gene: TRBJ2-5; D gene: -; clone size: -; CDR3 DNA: TGTGCCAGCAGCCAAGCCACCCGGATGGAGACCCAGTACTTC; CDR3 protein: CASSQATRMETQYF
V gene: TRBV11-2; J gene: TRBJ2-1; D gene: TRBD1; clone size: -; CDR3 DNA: TGTGCCAGCAGCCCAGGCCGGGACAGGGTATCTGAGCAGTTCTTC; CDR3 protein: CASSPGRDRVSEQFF
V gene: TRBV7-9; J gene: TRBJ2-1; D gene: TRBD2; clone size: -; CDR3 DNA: TGTGCCAGCAGCCCGACTAGCTTCTCTAACAATGAGCAGTTCTTC; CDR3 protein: CASSPTSFSNNEQFF
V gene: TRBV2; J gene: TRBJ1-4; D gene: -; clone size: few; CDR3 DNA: TGTGCCAGCAGTGAAGATTTAGGGGCGGCGATGGCAACTAATGAAAAACTGTTTTTT; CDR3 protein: CASSEDLGAAMATNEKLFF
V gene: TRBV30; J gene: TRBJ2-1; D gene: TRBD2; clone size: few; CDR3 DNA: TGTGCCTGGAGGGGCGGGAGGTCCTACAATGAGCAGTTCTTC; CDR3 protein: CAWRGGRSYNEQFF
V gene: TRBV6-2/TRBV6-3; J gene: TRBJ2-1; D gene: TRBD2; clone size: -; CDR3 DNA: TGTGCCAGCAGGCTACGGGGGGGAATTCCGGGACTAGTCAGCAATGAGCAGTTCTTC; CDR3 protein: CASRLRGGIPGLVSNEQFF
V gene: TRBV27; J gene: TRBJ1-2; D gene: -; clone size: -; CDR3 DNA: TGTGCCAGCAGTTTCGGGGACTTATCGGGAGGCTACACCTTC; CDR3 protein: CASSFGDLSGGYTF
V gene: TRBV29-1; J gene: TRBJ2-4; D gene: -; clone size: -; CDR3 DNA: TGCAGCGCCCCTTCTCCCGACCAGAAAAACATTCAGTACTTC; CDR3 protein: CSAPSPDQKNIQYF
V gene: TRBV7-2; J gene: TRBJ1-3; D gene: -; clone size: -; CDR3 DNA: TGTGCCAGCAGCTTAGCGGACCGAGGACTCGGAAACACCATATATTTT; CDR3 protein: CASSLADRGLGNTIYF
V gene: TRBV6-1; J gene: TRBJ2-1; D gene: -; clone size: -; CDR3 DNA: TGTGCCAGCAGTGGCCTCCCCGCGACCAATGAGCAGTTCTTC; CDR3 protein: CASSGLPATNEQFF
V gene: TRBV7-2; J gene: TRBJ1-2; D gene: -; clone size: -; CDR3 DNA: TGTGCCAGCAGCTTAGCGCAGGCAGGGGTCGGCTACACCTTC; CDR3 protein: CASSLAQAGVGYTF
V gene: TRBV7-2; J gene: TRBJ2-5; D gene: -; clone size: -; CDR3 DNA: TGTGCCAGCAGCTTGACTACCATACAAGAGACCCAGTACTTC; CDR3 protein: CASSLTTIQETQYF
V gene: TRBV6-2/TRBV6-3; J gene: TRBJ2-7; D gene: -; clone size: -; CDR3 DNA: TGTGCCAGCAGCCAGAGGGTCTACGAGCAGTACTTC; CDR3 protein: CASSQRVYEQYF
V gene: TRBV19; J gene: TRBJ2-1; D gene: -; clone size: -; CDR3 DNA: TGTGCCAGTAGTATATATCTGTCCCAGGGGGGAATTAGCAATGAGCAGTTCTTC; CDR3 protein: CASSIYLSQGGISNEQFF
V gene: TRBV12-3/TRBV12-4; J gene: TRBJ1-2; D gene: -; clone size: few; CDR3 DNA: TGTGCCAGCAGGCTGGGGGGCTATGGCTACACCTTC; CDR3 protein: CASRLGGYGYTF
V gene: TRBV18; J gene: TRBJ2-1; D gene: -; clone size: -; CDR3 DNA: TGTGCCAGCTCACCTGTCCCATGGGGTGAGCAGTTCTTC; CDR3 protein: CASSPVPWGEQFF
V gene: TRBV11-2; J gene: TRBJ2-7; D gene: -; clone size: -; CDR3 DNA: TGTGCCAGCAGCTCCACTAGTGGTTTAGGGTTCGAGCAGTACTTC; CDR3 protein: CASSSTSGLGFEQYF
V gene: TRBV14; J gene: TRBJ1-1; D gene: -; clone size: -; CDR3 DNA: TGTGCCAGCAGCCAGCTTGGACAAGGAATGAACACTGAAGCTTTCTTT; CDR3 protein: CASSQLGQGMNTEAFF
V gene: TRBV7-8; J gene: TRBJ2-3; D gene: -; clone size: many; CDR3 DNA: TGTGCCAGCAGCTCAAGAGCGGGCACAGATACGCAGTATTTT; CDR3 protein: CASSSRAGTDTQYF
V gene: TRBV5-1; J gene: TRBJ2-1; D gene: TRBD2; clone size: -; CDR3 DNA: TGCGCCAGCAGCCGGAGCGGCGGGCTAGCGGGAGTCAGGTCCTACAATGAGCAGTTCTTC; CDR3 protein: CASSRSGGLAGVRSYNEQFF